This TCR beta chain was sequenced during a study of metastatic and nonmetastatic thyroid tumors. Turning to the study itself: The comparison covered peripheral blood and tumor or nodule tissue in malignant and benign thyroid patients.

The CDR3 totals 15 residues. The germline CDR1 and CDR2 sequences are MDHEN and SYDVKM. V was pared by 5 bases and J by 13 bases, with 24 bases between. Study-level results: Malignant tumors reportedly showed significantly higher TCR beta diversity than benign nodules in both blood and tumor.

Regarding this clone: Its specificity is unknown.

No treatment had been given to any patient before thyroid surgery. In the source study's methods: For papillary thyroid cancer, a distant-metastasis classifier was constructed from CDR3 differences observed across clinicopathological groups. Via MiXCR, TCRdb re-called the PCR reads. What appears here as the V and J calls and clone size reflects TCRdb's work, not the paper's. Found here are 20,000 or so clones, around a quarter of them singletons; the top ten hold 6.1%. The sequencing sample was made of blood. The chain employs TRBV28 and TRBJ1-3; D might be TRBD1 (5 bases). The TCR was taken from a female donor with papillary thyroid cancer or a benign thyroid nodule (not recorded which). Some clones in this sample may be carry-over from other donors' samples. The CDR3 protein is CASSLGGLPGSTIYF. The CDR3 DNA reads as TGTGCCAGCAGTCTGGGGGGTTTACCTGGAAGCACAATATATTTT.